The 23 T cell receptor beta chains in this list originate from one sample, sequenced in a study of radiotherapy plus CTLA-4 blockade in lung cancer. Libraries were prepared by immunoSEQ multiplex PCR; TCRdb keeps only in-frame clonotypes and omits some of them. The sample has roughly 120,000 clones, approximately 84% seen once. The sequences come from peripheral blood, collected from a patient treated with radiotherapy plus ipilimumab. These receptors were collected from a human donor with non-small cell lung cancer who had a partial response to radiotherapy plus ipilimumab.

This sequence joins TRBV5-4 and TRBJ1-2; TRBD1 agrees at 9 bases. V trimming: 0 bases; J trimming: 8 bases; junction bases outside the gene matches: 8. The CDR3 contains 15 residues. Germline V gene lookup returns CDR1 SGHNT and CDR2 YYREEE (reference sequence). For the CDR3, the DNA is TGTGCCAGCAGCTTGGCGTCGGGACAGGGATGGGGCTACACCTTC. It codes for CASSLASGQGWGYTF.

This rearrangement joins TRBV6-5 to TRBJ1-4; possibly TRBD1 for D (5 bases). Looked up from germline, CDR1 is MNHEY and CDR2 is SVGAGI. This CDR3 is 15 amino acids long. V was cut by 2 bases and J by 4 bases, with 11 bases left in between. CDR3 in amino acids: CASSYGGGFNEKLFF. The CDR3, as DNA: TGTGCCAGCAGTTACGGGGGGGGGTTTAATGAAAAACTGTTTTTT.

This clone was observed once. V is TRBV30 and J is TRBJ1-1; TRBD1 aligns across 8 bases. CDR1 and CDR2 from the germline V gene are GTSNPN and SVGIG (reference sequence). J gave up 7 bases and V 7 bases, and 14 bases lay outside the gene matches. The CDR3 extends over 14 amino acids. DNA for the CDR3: TGTGCCTCAGGACAGGGCTACGGACCTCTTGAAGCTTTCTTT. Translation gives CASGQGYGPLEAFF.

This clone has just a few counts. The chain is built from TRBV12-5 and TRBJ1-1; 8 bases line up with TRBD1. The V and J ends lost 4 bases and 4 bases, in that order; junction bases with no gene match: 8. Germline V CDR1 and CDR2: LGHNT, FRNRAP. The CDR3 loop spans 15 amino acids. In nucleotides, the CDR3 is TGTGCTAGTGGTTCACGGACAGGGTCGGGCACTGAAGCTTTCTTT. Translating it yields CASGSRTGSGTEAFF. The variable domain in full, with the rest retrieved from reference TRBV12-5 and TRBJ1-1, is DARVTQTPRHKVTEMGQEVTMRCQPILGHNTVFWYRQTMMQGLELLAYFRNRAPLDDSGMPKDRFSAEMPDATLATLKIQPSEPRDSAVYFCASGSRTGSGTEAFFGQGTRLTVV.

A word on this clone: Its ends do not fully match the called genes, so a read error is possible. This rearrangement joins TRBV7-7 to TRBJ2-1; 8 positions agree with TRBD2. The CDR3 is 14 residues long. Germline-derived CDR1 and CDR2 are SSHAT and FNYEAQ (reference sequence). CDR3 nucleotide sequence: TGTGCTAGCAGCTTTTCCCGGGAGGGCTATGAGCAGTTCTTC. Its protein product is CASSFSREGYEQFF.

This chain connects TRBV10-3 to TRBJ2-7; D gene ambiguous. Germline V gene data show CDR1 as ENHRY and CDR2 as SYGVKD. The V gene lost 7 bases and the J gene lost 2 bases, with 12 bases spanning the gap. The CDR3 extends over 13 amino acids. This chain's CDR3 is CAITADTTYEQYF. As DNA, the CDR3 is TGTGCCATCACTGCCGACACCACCTACGAGCAGTACTTC.

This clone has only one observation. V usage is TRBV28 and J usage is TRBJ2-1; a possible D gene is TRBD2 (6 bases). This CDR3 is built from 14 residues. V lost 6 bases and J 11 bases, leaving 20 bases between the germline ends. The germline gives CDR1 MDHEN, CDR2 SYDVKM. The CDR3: CASRPTVDGRKQFF. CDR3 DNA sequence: TGTGCCAGCAGGCCCACTGTGGACGGGAGAAAGCAGTTCTTC.

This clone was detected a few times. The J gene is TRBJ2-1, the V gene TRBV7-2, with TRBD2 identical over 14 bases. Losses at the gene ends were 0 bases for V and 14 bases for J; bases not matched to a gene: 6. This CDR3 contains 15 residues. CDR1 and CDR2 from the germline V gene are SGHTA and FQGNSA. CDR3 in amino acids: CASSLARGLAGAEFF. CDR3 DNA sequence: TGTGCCAGCAGCTTAGCGCGGGGACTAGCGGGAGCAGAGTTCTTC.

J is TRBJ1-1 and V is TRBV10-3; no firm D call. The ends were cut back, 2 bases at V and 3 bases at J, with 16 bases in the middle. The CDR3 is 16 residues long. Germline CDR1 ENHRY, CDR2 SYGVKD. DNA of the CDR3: TGTGCCATCAGTGAGCCGGGAGGTCGATCCTACACTGAAGCTTTCTTT. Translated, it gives CAISEPGGRSYTEAFF.

CDR3 in amino acids: CAWGSGPTDTQYF. CDR3 nucleotide sequence: TGTGCCTGGGGGAGCGGTCCCACAGATACGCAGTATTTT. The chain combines TRBV30 with TRBJ2-3; TRBD2 might be the D (5 bases). This CDR3 region has 13 residues. Germline V CDR1 and CDR2: GTSNPN, SVGIG (reference sequence). V was pared by 5 bases and J by 2 bases, with 11 bases between.

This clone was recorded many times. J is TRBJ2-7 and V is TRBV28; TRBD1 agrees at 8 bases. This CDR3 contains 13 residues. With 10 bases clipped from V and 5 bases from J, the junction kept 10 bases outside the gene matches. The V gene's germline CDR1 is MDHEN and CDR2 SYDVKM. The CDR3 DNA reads TGTGCCACCCACAGGGGGATCAGCCACGAGCAGTACTTC. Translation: CATHRGISHEQYF.

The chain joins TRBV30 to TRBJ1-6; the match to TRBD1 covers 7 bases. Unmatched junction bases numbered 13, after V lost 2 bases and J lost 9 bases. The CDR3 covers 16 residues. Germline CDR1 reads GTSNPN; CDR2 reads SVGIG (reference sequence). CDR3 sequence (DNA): TGTGCCTGGAGTCGACAGGGCCGAACGATTTTTTCACCCCTCCACTTT. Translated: CAWSRQGRTIFSPLHF.

CDR3 coding DNA: TGTGCCAGCAGTGAATCGGGTCTGTCCTACGAGCAGTACTTC. Translation: CASSESGLSYEQYF. The rearrangement links TRBV2 to TRBJ2-7; D remains unclear. Germline V CDR1 and CDR2: SNHLY, FYNNEI. V lost 2 bases to trimming and J lost 1 base, with 9 bases between them. This CDR3 is 14 amino acids long.

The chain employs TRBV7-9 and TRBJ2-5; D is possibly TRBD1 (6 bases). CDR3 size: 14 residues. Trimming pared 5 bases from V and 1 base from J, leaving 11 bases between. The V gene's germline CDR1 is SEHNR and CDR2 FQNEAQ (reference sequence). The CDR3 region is CASSTRTVQETQYF. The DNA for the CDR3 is TGTGCCAGCAGCACCCGGACAGTCCAAGAGACCCAGTACTTC.

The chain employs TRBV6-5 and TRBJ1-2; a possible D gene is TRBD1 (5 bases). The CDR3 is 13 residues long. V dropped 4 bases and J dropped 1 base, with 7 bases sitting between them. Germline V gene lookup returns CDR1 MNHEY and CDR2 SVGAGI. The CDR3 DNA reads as TGTGCCAGCAGTTTTGGACATAACTATGGCTACACCTTC. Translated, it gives CASSFGHNYGYTF.

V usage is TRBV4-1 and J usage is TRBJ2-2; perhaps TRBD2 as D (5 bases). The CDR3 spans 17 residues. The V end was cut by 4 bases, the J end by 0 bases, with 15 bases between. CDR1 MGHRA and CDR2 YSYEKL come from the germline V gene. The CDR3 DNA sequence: TGCGCCAGCAGCCTACCCCCCAGAGGGTCGAACACCGGGGAGCTGTTTTTT. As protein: CASSLPPRGSNTGELFF.

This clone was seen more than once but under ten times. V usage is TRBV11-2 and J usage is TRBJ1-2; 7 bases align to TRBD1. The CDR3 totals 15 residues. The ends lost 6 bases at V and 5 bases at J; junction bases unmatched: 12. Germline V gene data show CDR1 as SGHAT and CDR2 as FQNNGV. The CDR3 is CASREGAGATYGYTF. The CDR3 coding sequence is TGTGCCAGCAGGGAGGGGGCAGGGGCCACTTATGGCTACACCTTC. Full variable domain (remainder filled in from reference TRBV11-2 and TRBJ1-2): EAGVAQSPRYKIIEKRQSVAFWCNPISGHATLYWYQQILGQGPKLLIQFQNNGVVDDSQLPKDRFSAERLKGVDSTLKIQPAKLEDSAVYLCASREGAGATYGYTFGSGTRLTVV.

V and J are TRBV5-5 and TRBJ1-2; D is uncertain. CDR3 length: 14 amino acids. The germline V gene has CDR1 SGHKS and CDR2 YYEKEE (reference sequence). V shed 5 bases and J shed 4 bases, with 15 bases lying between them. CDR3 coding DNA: TGTGCCAGCAGACTCGAACAGCAACCCTATGGCTACACCTTC. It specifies CASRLEQQPYGYTF.

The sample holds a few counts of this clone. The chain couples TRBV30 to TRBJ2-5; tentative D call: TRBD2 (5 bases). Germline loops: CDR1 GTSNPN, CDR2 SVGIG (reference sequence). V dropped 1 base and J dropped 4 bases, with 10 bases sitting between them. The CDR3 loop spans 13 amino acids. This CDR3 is CAWSETRGETQYF. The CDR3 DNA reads TGTGCCTGGAGTGAAACTCGGGGAGAGACCCAGTACTTC.

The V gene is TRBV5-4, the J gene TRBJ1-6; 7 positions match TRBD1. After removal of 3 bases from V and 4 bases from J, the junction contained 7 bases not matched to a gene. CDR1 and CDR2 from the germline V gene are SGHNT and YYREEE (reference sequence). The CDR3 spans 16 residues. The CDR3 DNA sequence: TGTGCCAGCAGCTGGAAGGGGGCTGGGTATAATTCACCCCTCCACTTT. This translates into CASSWKGAGYNSPLHF.

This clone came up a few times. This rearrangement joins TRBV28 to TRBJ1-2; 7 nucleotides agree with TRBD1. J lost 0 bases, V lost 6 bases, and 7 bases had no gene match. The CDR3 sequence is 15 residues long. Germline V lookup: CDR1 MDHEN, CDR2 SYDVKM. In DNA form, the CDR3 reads TGTGCCAGCAGAACCGACAGGGAAGCTAACTATGGCTACACCTTC. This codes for CASRTDREANYGYTF.

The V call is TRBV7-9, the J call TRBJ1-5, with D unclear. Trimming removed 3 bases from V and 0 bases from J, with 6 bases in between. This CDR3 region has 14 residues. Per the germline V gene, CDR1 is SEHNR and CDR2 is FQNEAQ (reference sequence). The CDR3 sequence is CASSLRDSNQPQHF. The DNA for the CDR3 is TGTGCCAGCAGCTTGAGGGATAGCAATCAGCCCCAGCATTTT.

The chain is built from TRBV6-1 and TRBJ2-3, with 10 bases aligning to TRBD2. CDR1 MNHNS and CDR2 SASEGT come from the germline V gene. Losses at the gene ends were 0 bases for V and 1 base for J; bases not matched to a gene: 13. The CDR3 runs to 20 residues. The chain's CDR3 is CASSEAGFPSGRRGTDTQYF. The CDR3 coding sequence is TGTGCCAGCAGTGAAGCGGGGTTCCCTAGCGGGAGAAGGGGCACAGATACGCAGTATTTT.